The present TCR beta chain was sequenced within a study of shared clonotypes between healthy human individuals. The unsorted PBMC replicate PCRs were performed with 300 ng DNA, around 29,000 T cell genomes. Here immunoSEQ multiplex PCR was the method, and the copy in TCRdb shows in-frame clones only, minus some. The sample yields about 480,000 clones, approximately 79% seen once. This CDR3 contains 11 residues. The germline CDR1 and CDR2 sequences are MNHNS and SASEGT. J was trimmed by 10 bases and V by 6 bases; bases with no gene match: 5. Donors were Caucasian adults residing in Nashville, Tennessee, USA.

The V gene is TRBV6-1, the J gene TRBJ1-1, with 7 bases that match TRBD1. The receptor was isolated from a middle-aged woman in good health. Some clones in this sample may be carry-over from other donors' samples. What was sequenced was PBMCs. The CDR3 region is CASRQTGRAFF. CDR3 DNA sequence: TGTGCCAGCAGGCAGACAGGGAGAGCTTTCTTT.